A single sample is the source of the 24 T cell receptor beta chains below, sequenced in a study of T cell responses to AZD1222 COVID-19 vaccine. Produced via immunoSEQ multiplex PCR; TCRdb's table is partial and in-frame only. Of over 100,000 clones in the sample, about 88% were seen once. Here the sequenced sample was peripheral blood, taken on day 0 of AZD1222 vaccination. The receptor source for this set is an adult in good health.

This chain connects TRBV29-1 to TRBJ1-1, with D maybe TRBD1 (6 bases). The CDR3 covers 13 residues. The V and J ends lost 7 bases and 5 bases respectively, with 17 bases between them. Germline-derived CDR1 and CDR2 are SQVTM and ANQGSEA. CDR3 loop: CSGSQGERTEAFF. For the CDR3, the DNA is TGCAGCGGTTCACAGGGAGAGCGGACTGAAGCTTTCTTT.

This clone appeared a few times. V usage is TRBV29-1 and J usage is TRBJ2-3, with a tentative D call TRBD2 (5 bases). V lost 4 bases and J 8 bases, leaving 10 bases between the germline ends. CDR1 SQVTM and CDR2 ANQGSEA come from the germline V gene. The CDR3 has 11 residues. This CDR3 reads CSVVFSATQYF. CDR3 DNA sequence: TGCAGCGTTGTTTTTAGCGCTACGCAGTATTTT.

V is TRBV18 and J is TRBJ2-5; D remains ambiguous. V lost 2 bases and J 3 bases, leaving 4 bases between the germline ends. Germline V gene data show CDR1 as KGHSH and CDR2 as LQKENI. The CDR3 sequence is 12 residues long. CDR3 coding DNA: TGTGCCAGCTCACCAACAGAAGAGACCCAGTACTTC. The encoded protein is CASSPTEETQYF.

V is TRBV14 and J is TRBJ2-4; 7 bases align to TRBD2. The CDR3 sequence is 17 residues long. Germline CDR1 and CDR2: SGHDN and FVKESK. J lost 4 bases, V lost 0 bases, and 9 bases had no gene match. The CDR3 here is CASSQDRGGRGKNIQYF. The CDR3 DNA follows: TGTGCCAGCAGCCAAGATCGCGGGGGACGGGGGAAAAACATTCAGTACTTC.

The rearrangement joins TRBV6-1 to TRBJ1-2; D is possibly TRBD1 (5 bases). Germline loops: CDR1 MNHNS, CDR2 SASEGT. V was pared by 0 bases and J by 4 bases, with 12 bases between. The CDR3 is 15 residues long. The CDR3 sequence: CASSEAREGLYGYTF. DNA for the CDR3: TGTGCCAGCAGTGAAGCCAGGGAGGGCCTCTATGGCTACACCTTC.

In its sample, this clone was seen a few times. The genes are TRBV7-9 and TRBJ2-1; D gene unclear. The CDR3 is 12 residues long. Germline CDR1 and CDR2: SEHNR and FQNEAQ (reference sequence). V lost 5 bases and J lost 4, with 6 bases in between. CDR3 DNA: TGTGCCAGCAGCCCCAGGTACAATGAGCAGTTCTTC. This encodes CASSPRYNEQFF. The full variable domain, with the rest looked up from reference TRBV7-9 and TRBJ2-1, is DTGVSQNPRHKITKRGQNVTFRCDPISEHNRLYWYRQTLGQGPEFLTYFQNEAQLEKSRLLSDRFSAERPKGSFSTLEIQRTEQGDSAMYLCASSPRYNEQFFGPGTRLTVL.

The chain is built from TRBV11-3 and TRBJ2-1; 7 bases are shared with TRBD2. Germline loops: CDR1 SGHNT, CDR2 YENEEA. V gave up 6 bases and J gave up 8 bases; unmatched junction bases: 10. This CDR3 is built from 14 residues. The CDR3 here is CASRDRGGADEQFF. The CDR3 DNA follows: TGTGCCAGCAGAGATAGGGGAGGGGCGGATGAGCAGTTCTTC.

This clone was counted once. The CDR3 spells CASSRQGVNGYTF. The CDR3, as DNA: TGTGCCAGCAGTCGACAGGGGGTAAATGGCTACACCTTC. V and J are TRBV6-5 and TRBJ1-2; 9 nucleotides match TRBD1. V was pared by 5 bases and J by 6 bases, with 4 bases of the junction left unmatched. Germline-derived CDR1 and CDR2 are MNHEY and SVGAGI. The CDR3 contains 13 residues.

The genes are TRBV9 and TRBJ1-5, with 11 bases identical to TRBD1. V gave up 4 bases and J gave up 7 bases; unmatched junction bases: 4. The CDR3 totals 14 residues. The germline V gene has CDR1 SGDLS and CDR2 YYNGEE. CDR3 in DNA: TGTGCCAGCAGCCTAGGGACAGGGGGACAGCCCCAGCATTTT. This encodes CASSLGTGGQPQHF. Drawing the rest from reference TRBV9 and TRBJ1-5, the complete variable domain is DSGVTQTPKHLITATGQRVTLRCSPRSGDLSVYWYQQSLDQGLQFLIQYYNGEERAKGNILERFSAQQFPDLHSELNLSSLELGDSALYFCASSLGTGGQPQHFGDGTRLSIL.

This chain joins TRBV7-2 and TRBJ2-1, with D possibly matching TRBD2 (6 bases). V dropped 10 bases and J dropped 1 base, with 14 bases sitting between them. The CDR3 is made up of 14 amino acids. Per germline, CDR1 SGHTA and CDR2 FQGNSA. Here the CDR3 DNA reads TGTGCCATACCCGTCGGGAGATCCTACAATGAGCAGTTCTTC. Its translation: CAIPVGRSYNEQFF.

This chain connects TRBV3-1 (or the pseudogene TRBV3-2) to TRBJ2-1; TRBD2 matches at 14 bases. Germline CDR1 and CDR2: LGHDT and YNNKEL (reference sequence). V shed 5 bases and J 4 bases; nucleotides not matched to a gene: 4. This CDR3 is built from 16 residues. The CDR3 nucleotides are TGTGCCAGCAGCGTCGGGACTAGCGGGGGTTACAATGAGCAGTTCTTC. This codes for CASSVGTSGGYNEQFF.

J is TRBJ2-3 and V is TRBV12-5; maybe TRBD2 (7 bases). The CDR3 length is 16 residues. From germline, CDR1 is LGHNT and CDR2 FRNRAP. The V and J ends lost 6 bases and 1 base respectively, with 17 bases between them. CDR3 amino acids: CASGPSWGGGTDTQYF. The CDR3, as DNA: TGTGCTAGTGGCCCCTCCTGGGGGGGCGGCACAGATACGCAGTATTTT.

V usage is TRBV27 and J usage is TRBJ1-5; no clear D. The germline CDR1 and CDR2 sequences are MNHEY and SMNVEV (reference sequence). CDR3 size: 15 residues. Trimming cost V 2 bases and J 10 bases, with 18 bases left between them. The CDR3 DNA is TGTGCCAGCAGTTTAAAGGCCCTCATGGTTTCCCCCCAGCATTTT. Encoded protein: CASSLKALMVSPQHF.

The chain links TRBV16 to TRBJ1-2; D ambiguous. The CDR3 is 15 residues long. Germline CDR1 reads KGHSY; CDR2 reads FQNENV. Trimming shortened V by 2 bases and J by 4 bases, and 14 bases separated the two germline ends. The CDR3 sequence is CASSQVGQTTYGYTF. In DNA, the CDR3 is TGTGCCAGCAGCCAAGTCGGGCAGACAACCTATGGCTACACCTTC.

This clone was found a few times. V is TRBV28 and J is TRBJ1-1, with a tentative D call TRBD1 (5 bases). Trimming stripped 4 bases from V and 1 base from J, with 10 bases between. CDR1 and CDR2 (germline): MDHEN, SYDVKM. The CDR3 is 14 amino acids. The CDR3 DNA reads as TGTGCCAGCAGTTGGGGCAGAGGGAACACTGAAGCTTTCTTT. It specifies CASSWGRGNTEAFF. Variable domain in full (rest from reference TRBV28 and TRBJ1-1): DVKVTQSSRYLVKRTGEKVFLECVQDMDHENMFWYRQDPGLGLRLIYFSYDVKMKEKGDIPEGYSVSREKKERFSLILESASTNQTSMYLCASSWGRGNTEAFFGQGTRLTVV.

This chain joins TRBV12-3 or TRBV12-4 and TRBJ2-3; D not resolved. V gave up 3 bases and J gave up 4 bases, with 5 bases separating them. The CDR3 contains 12 residues. The CDR3 sequence: CASSFYPDTQYF. CDR3 in DNA: TGTGCCAGCAGTTTCTATCCAGATACGCAGTATTTT.

The V and J genes are TRBV29-1 and TRBJ2-3, with 7 bases aligning to TRBD1. The length of the CDR3 is 13 residues. The V gene end was trimmed by 4 bases and the J gene end by 5 bases; junction bases not matched to a gene: 6. Per germline, CDR1 SQVTM and CDR2 ANQGSEA. CDR3 DNA: TGCAGCGTTGTAAGGGGGCCTGGAGATACGCAGTATTTT. Protein sequence: CSVVRGPGDTQYF.

V is TRBV24-1 and J is TRBJ2-3, with 9 nucleotides matching TRBD1. Trimming at V came to 4 bases and at J to 3 bases, leaving 7 bases not matched to a gene. Looked up from germline, CDR1 is KGHDR and CDR2 is SFDVKD. This CDR3 has 16 amino acids. The CDR3 spells CATSDPTGGWTDTQYF. In DNA, the CDR3 is TGTGCCACCAGTGACCCCACAGGGGGCTGGACAGATACGCAGTATTTT.

The J gene is TRBJ2-3, the V gene TRBV24-1; D is unclear. Deletions cut 4 bases from V and 0 bases from J, with 16 bases between. The CDR3 is 17 residues long. Germline lookup yields CDR1 KGHDR and CDR2 SFDVKD. The CDR3 DNA sequence: TGTGCCACCAGTGACCGAAAAGACCCTACTAGCACAGATACGCAGTATTTT. Translating gives CATSDRKDPTSTDTQYF.

The chain is built from TRBV28 and TRBJ2-7; 9 bases are shared with TRBD2. Germline V gene sequence: CDR1 MDHEN, CDR2 SYDVKM. The J segment lost 2 bases and the V segment lost 2 bases, leaving 7 bases of the junction unmatched. The CDR3 runs 16 residues. The CDR3 bases are TGTGCCAGCAGTTTACGCGGACTAGCGAGGACCTACGAGCAGTACTTC. This encodes CASSLRGLARTYEQYF.

V gene TRBV3-1 (or the pseudogene TRBV3-2) combines with J gene TRBJ2-7; D is undetermined. The CDR3 length is 14 residues. Germline V gene sequence: CDR1 LGHDT, CDR2 YNNKEL (reference sequence). V lost 1 base to trimming and J lost 3 bases, with 10 bases between them. The CDR3 loop is CASSQGHTDYEQYF. CDR3 DNA sequence: TGTGCCAGCAGCCAAGGGCACACCGACTACGAGCAGTACTTC.

The V gene is TRBV6-2 or TRBV6-3, the J gene TRBJ2-6, with TRBD2 matching 13 bases. After removal of 6 bases from V and 4 bases from J, the junction contained 6 bases not matched to a gene. The CDR3 extends over 17 amino acids. Germline V gene sequence: CDR1 MNHEY, CDR2 SVGEGT. CDR3 sequence (DNA): TGTGCCAGCAGCTCCGGGACTAGCGGGGTGGGGGCCAACGTCCTGACTTTC. It encodes CASSSGTSGVGANVLTF.

The genes are TRBV6-4 and TRBJ2-6; 7 positions match TRBD1. CDR3 size: 17 residues. With V trimmed by 0 bases and J by 4 bases, 6 bases remained unmatched. CDR1 is MRHNA, CDR2 SNTAGT, per germline. CDR3 bases: TGTGCCAGCAGTGACTCATCTACAGGGGACGGGGCCAACGTCCTGACTTTC. The encoded protein is CASSDSSTGDGANVLTF.

The chain carries TRBV28 and TRBJ1-2, with D uncertain. Per germline, CDR1 MDHEN and CDR2 SYDVKM. The V gene lost 6 bases and the J gene lost 0 bases, with 8 bases spanning the gap. This CDR3 region has 13 residues. The CDR3 region has the DNA TGTGCCAGCAGCTCGTTGGCTAACTATGGCTACACCTTC. This encodes CASSSLANYGYTF.